This T cell receptor (beta chain) was captured by sequencing in a study of radiotherapy plus CTLA-4 blockade in lung cancer. The overall study: Objective response was observed in over 15% of patients, and disease control in 31%.

Note on this clone: Its matching antigen is unknown.

V lost 2 bases and J lost 2; bases outside the gene matches: 3. Germline CDR1 reads SGHRS; CDR2 reads YFSETQ. CDR3 size: 16 residues. Findings and caveats of the study: After treatment with radiotherapy plus ipilimumab, TCR clones that came from the tumor expanded in blood.

The repertoire was sequenced with immunoSEQ multiplex PCR; TCRdb's copy has only in-frame clones and lacks some. This sample has some 92,000 clones; 82% occur once, and the top ten carry around 3%. The chain couples TRBV5-1 to TRBJ2-2, with 10 bases aligning to TRBD2. The material sequenced was peripheral blood, taken from a patient treated with radiotherapy plus ipilimumab. The receptor comes from a human donor with non-small cell lung cancer who had a partial response to radiotherapy plus ipilimumab. CDR3 coding DNA: TGCGCCAGCAGCTTTCTAGCGGGAGACAACACCGGGGAGCTGTTTTTT. Its translation is CASSFLAGDNTGELFF.